This T cell receptor beta chain was captured by sequencing in a study of PD-1 blockade in classical Hodgkin lymphoma. Germline V lookup: CDR1 ENHRY, CDR2 SYGVKD. This CDR3 comprises 12 residues. The V end lost 9 bases, the J end lost 4 bases, and 12 bases lay between the germline ends. Assay: immunoSEQ multiplex PCR; the TCRdb copy retains only in-frame clones and omits some. The data contain around 20,000 clones, around 79% of them singletons. Brentuximab vedotin exposure varied, and every patient relapsed after autologous stem cell transplantation. The source was peripheral blood mononuclear cells (PBMCs), collected before the second cycle of nivolumab. The TCR sequence derives from a human donor with classical Hodgkin lymphoma. The chain joins TRBV10-3 to TRBJ1-2; D is ambiguous. In nucleotides, the CDR3 is TGTGCCATGAAGGAGGGCATCTATGGCTACACCTTC. It codes for CAMKEGIYGYTF.